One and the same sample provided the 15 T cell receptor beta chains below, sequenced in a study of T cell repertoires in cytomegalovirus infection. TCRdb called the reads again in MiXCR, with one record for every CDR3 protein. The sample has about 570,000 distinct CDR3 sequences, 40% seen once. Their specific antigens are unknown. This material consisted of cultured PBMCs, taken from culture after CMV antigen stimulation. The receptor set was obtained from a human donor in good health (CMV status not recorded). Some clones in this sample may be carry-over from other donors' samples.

The CDR3, as DNA: TGTGCCAGCAGCTTAGCATCGACTAGCACCGGGGAGCTGTTTTTT. This sequence encodes CASSLASTSTGELFF. This chain joins TRBV7-9 and TRBJ2-2, with D possibly matching TRBD2 (6 bases). CDR3 length: 15 amino acids. Trimming removed 0 bases at V and 4 bases at J, with 9 bases between. Germline V CDR1 and CDR2: SEHNR, FQNEAQ (reference sequence).

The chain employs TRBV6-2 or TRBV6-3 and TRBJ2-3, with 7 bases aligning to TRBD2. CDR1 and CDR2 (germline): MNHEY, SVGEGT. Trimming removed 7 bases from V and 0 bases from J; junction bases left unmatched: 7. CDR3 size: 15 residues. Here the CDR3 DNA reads TGTGCCAGCACTGGGGCGGGAGATAGCACAGATACGCAGTATTTT. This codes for CASTGAGDSTDTQYF.

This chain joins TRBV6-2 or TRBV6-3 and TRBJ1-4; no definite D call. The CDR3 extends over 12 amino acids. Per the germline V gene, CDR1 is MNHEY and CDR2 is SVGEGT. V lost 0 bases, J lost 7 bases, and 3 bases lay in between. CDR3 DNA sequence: TGTGCCAGCAGTTACTCGACTGAAAAACTGTTTTTT. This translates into CASSYSTEKLFF.

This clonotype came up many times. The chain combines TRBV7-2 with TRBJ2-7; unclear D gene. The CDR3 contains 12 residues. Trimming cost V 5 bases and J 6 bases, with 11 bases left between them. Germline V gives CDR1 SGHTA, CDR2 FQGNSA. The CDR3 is CASSTVGFEQYF. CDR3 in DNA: TGTGCCAGCAGCACAGTAGGGTTCGAGCAGTACTTC.

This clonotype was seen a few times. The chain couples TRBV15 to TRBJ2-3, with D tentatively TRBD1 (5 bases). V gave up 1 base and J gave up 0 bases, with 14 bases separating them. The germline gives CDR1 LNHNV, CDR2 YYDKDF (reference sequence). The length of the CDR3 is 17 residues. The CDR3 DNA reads TGTGCCACCAGCAGAGTCCCAGGGTCTACTAGCACAGATACGCAGTATTTT. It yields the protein CATSRVPGSTSTDTQYF.

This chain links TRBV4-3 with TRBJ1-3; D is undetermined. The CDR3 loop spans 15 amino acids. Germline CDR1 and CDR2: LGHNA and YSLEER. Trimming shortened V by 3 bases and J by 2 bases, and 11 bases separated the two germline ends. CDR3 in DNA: TGCGCCAGCAGCCAGGTCAATACACCTGGAAACACCATATATTTT. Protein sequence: CASSQVNTPGNTIYF.

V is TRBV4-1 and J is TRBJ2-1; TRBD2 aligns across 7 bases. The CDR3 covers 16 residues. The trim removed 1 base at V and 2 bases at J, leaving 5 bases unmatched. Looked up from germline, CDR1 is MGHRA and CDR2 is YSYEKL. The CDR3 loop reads CASSQALAAPYNEQFF. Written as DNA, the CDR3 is TGCGCCAGCAGCCAAGCCCTAGCGGCGCCCTACAATGAGCAGTTCTTC.

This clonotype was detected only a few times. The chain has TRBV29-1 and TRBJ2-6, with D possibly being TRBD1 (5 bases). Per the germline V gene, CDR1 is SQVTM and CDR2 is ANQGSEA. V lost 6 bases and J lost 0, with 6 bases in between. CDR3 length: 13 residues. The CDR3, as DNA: TGCAGCGTACAGGTCTCTGGGGCCAACGTCCTGACTTTC. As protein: CSVQVSGANVLTF.

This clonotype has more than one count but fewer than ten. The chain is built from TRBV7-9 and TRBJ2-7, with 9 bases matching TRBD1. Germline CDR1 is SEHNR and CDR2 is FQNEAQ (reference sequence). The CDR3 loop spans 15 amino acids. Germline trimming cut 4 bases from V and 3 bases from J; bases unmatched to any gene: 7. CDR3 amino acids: CASSSGTGQIYEQYF. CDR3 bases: TGTGCCAGCAGCTCCGGGACAGGGCAGATCTACGAGCAGTACTTC.

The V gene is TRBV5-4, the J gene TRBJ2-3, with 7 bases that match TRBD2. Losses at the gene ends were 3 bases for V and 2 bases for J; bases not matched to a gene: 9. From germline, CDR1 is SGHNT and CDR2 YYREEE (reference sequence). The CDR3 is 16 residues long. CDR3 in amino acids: CASSSPALATTDTQYF. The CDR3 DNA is TGTGCCAGCAGCTCTCCGGCACTAGCGACCACAGATACGCAGTATTTT. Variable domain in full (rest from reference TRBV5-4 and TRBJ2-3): ETGVTQSPTHLIKTRGQQVTLRCSSQSGHNTVSWYQQALGQGPQFIFQYYREEENGRGNFPPRFSGLQFPNYSSELNVNALELDDSALYLCASSSPALATTDTQYFGPGTRLTVL.

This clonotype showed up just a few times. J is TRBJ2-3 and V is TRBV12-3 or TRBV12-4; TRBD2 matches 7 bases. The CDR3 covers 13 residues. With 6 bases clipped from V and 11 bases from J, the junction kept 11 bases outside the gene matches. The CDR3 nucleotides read TGTGCCAGCAGCTTCCCCGGACTAGATTGGCAGTATTTT. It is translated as CASSFPGLDWQYF.

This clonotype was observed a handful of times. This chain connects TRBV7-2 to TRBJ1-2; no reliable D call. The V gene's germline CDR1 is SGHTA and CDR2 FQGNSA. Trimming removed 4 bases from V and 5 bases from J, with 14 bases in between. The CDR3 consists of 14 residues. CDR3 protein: CASSSRDALYGYTF. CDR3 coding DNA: TGTGCCAGCAGCTCGAGAGATGCACTATATGGCTACACCTTC. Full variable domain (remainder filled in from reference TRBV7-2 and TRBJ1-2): GAGVSQSPSNKVTEKGKDVELRCDPISGHTALYWYRQSLGQGLEFLIYFQGNSAPDKSGLPSDRFSAERTGGSVSTLTIQRTQQEDSAVYLCASSSRDALYGYTFGSGTRLTVV.

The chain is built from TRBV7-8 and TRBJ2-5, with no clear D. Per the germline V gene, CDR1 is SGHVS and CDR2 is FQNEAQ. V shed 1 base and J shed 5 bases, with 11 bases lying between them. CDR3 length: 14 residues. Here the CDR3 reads CASSLVLDRETQYF. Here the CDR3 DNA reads TGTGCCAGCAGCTTAGTTTTGGACCGGGAGACCCAGTACTTC.

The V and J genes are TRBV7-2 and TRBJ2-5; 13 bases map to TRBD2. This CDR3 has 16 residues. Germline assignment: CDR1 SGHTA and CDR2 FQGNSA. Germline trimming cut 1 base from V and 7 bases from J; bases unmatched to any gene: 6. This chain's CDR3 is CASSLVSLAGGGTQYF. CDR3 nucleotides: TGTGCCAGCAGCTTAGTATCACTAGCGGGAGGGGGGACCCAGTACTTC. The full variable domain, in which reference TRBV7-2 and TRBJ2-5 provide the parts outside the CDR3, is GAGVSQSPSNKVTEKGKDVELRCDPISGHTALYWYRQSLGQGLEFLIYFQGNSAPDKSGLPSDRFSAERTGGSVSTLTIQRTQQEDSAVYLCASSLVSLAGGGTQYFGPGTRLLVL.

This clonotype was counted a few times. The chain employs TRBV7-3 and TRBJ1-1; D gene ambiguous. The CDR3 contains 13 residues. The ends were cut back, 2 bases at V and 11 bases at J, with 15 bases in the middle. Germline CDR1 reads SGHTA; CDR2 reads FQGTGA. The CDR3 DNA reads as TGTGCCAGCAGCTTATTAACCGACCCGGTCGCTTTCTTT. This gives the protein CASSLLTDPVAFF. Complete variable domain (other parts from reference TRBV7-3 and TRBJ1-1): GAGVSQTPSNKVTEKGKYVELRCDPISGHTALYWYRQSLGQGPEFLIYFQGTGAADDSGLPNDRFFAVRPEGSVSTLKIQRTERGDSAVYLCASSLLTDPVAFFGQGTRLTVV.